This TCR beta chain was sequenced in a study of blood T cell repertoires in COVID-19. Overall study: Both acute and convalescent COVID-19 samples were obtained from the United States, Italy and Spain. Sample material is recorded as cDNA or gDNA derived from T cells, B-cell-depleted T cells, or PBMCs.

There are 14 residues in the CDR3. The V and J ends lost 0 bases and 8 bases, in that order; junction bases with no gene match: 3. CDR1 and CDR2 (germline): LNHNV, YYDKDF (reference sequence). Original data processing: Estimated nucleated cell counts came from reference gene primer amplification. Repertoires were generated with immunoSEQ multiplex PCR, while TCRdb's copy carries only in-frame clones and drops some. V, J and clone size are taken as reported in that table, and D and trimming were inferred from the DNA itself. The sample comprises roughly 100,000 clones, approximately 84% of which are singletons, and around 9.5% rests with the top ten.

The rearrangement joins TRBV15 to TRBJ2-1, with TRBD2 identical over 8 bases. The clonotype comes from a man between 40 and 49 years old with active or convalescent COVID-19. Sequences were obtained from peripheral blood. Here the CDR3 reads CATSRDREGYEQFF. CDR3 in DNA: TGTGCCACCAGCAGAGATCGGGAGGGATATGAGCAGTTCTTC. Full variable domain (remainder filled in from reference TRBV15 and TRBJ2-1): DAMVIQNPRYQVTQFGKPVTLSCSQTLNHNVMYWYQQKSSQAPKLLFHYYDKDFNNEADTPDNFQSRRPNTSFCFLDIRSPGLGDTAMYLCATSRDREGYEQFFGPGTRLTVL.